The text below deals with one T cell receptor (beta chain). Antigen unknown. V lost 5 bases, J lost 0 bases, and 11 bases lay in between. The CDR3 is made up of 16 amino acids. CDR1 LNHDA and CDR2 SQIVND come from the germline V gene (reference sequence). This sample stems from a study of T cells in localized non-small cell lung cancer. Study-wide findings and caveats: Peak T cell clonality was found in uninvolved adjacent lung, exceeding tumor. Sequencing was restricted to one tumor region; therefore, heterogeneity remains possible. When the top 100 tumor clones were examined, a median approximately 54 of them also appeared in the adjacent lung, which was paired and uninvolved. A higher density of T cells in blood coincided with extended overall survival.

Generated by immunoSEQ multiplex PCR, the TCRdb table keeps only in-frame clones and is missing some. The sample lists some 1,000 clones, around 21% occurring once. The TCR sequence derives from a woman aged 40 to 75 with stage I lung adenocarcinoma. Sequencing was performed on normal lung tissue next to the tumor, taken before any cancer treatment. The J gene is TRBJ2-6, the V gene TRBV19, with D uncertain. CDR3 amino acids: CASSVGLNSGANVLTF. DNA for the CDR3: TGTGCCAGTAGTGTGGGCTTAAACTCTGGGGCCAACGTCCTGACTTTC. The full variable domain, rest sourced from reference TRBV19 and TRBJ2-6, is DGGITQSPKYLFRKEGQNVTLSCEQNLNHDAMYWYRQDPGQGLRLIYYSQIVNDFQKGDIAEGYSVSREKKESFPLTVTSAQKNPTAFYLCASSVGLNSGANVLTFGAGSRLTVL.